The 10 T cell receptor beta chains in this list originate from one sample, sequenced in a study of graft-versus-host responses after intestinal transplantation. The antigens of these receptors remain unknown. Method: immunoSEQ multiplex PCR; TCRdb's copy keeps in-frame clones and lacks some. The sample shows 90,000 to 120,000 clones, approximately 88% of them seen only once. The sequencing used unstimulated CD4+ T cells sorted from spleen or lymph node cells, collected before transplant. These TCRs come from a human donor who was the organ donor for an intestinal transplant.

This sequence joins TRBV6-6 and TRBJ2-3; 9 bases are a match to TRBD1. CDR1 and CDR2 from the germline V gene are MNHNY and SVGAGI (reference sequence). V gave up 10 bases and J gave up 6 bases; unmatched junction bases: 14. This CDR3 contains 15 residues. CDR3 sequence (DNA): TGTGCCACCGAAATCGACAGGGGGTTAATGGATACGCAGTATTTT. Protein: CATEIDRGLMDTQYF.

The chain joins TRBV4-1 to TRBJ2-5; 7 bases fit TRBD2. CDR1 is MGHRA and CDR2 is YSYEKL in the germline V gene. The CDR3 covers 14 residues. J lost 1 base, V lost 4 bases, and 3 bases had no gene match. CDR3 bases: TGCGCCAGCAGCCGGCGGGAGCTCCAAGAGACCCAGTACTTC. Translated: CASSRRELQETQYF.

The chain joins TRBV5-1 to TRBJ1-2, with 8 bases matching TRBD1. The CDR3 covers 14 residues. Germline lookup yields CDR1 SGHRS and CDR2 YFSETQ. V lost 3 bases to trimming and J lost 6 bases; unmatched junction nucleotides: 7. CDR3 in DNA: TGCGCCAGCAGCTCAGGACAGGGAGCACATGGCTACACCTTC. Its translation: CASSSGQGAHGYTF.

This clone came up a few times. The V gene is TRBV5-1, the J gene TRBJ2-1, with TRBD1 matching over 10 bases. The CDR3 covers 16 residues. Germline V gene sequence: CDR1 SGHRS, CDR2 YFSETQ. The V gene end was trimmed by 4 bases and the J gene end by 4 bases; junction bases not matched to a gene: 8. The CDR3 sequence is CASSLTGTGVYNEQFF. The DNA for the CDR3 is TGCGCCAGCAGCCTGACCGGGACAGGGGTTTACAATGAGCAGTTCTTC.

On this clone itself: In the same sample, other DNA sequences code for this CDR3. The chain recombines TRBV5-1 with TRBJ1-5; a weak D match, TRBD1 (6 bases). The CDR3 is made up of 13 amino acids. Germline-derived CDR1 and CDR2 are SGHRS and YFSETQ. Trimming shortened V by 0 bases and J by 5 bases, and 6 bases separated the two germline ends. The CDR3, as DNA: TGCGCCAGCAGCTTGGCAGGGGATCAGCCCCAGCATTTT. Its translation is CASSLAGDQPQHF.

The CDR3 bases are TGTGCCAGCAGCTTAGTGGTCACTGAGCAGTTCTTC. Translated, it gives CASSLVVTEQFF. This chain links TRBV11-2 with TRBJ2-1; D unresolved. CDR1 and CDR2 from the germline V gene are SGHAT and FQNNGV. V gave up 1 base and J gave up 9 bases, with 7 bases separating them. The CDR3 has 12 residues. Full variable domain (outside the CDR3, taken from reference TRBV11-2 and TRBJ2-1): EAGVAQSPRYKIIEKRQSVAFWCNPISGHATLYWYQQILGQGPKLLIQFQNNGVVDDSQLPKDRFSAERLKGVDSTLKIQPAKLEDSAVYLCASSLVVTEQFFGPGTRLTVL.

The chain links TRBV11-2 to TRBJ2-3; perhaps D is TRBD1 or TRBD2 (5 bases each). The germline CDR1 and CDR2 sequences are SGHAT and FQNNGV. This CDR3 spans 15 amino acids. V gave up 2 bases and J gave up 6 bases, with 15 bases separating them. The CDR3 region has the DNA TGTGCCAGCAGCTTATGGGACCCCGGGTTGGATACGCAGTATTTT. As protein: CASSLWDPGLDTQYF.

The CDR3 nucleotides read TGTGCCAGCAGTGGTTTGGATGAGCAGTTCTTC. As protein: CASSGLDEQFF. J is TRBJ2-1 and V is TRBV6-1; D is ambiguous. Looked up from germline, CDR1 is MNHNS and CDR2 is SASEGT. The CDR3 is 11 amino acids. Trimming took off 4 bases at V and 8 bases at J, with 6 bases between the two ends.

The chain recombines TRBV5-4 with TRBJ2-2; D might be TRBD1 (6 bases). Trimming removed 3 bases from V and 8 bases from J, with 23 bases in between. There are 17 residues in the CDR3. In germline, CDR1 is SGHNT, CDR2 YYREEE (reference sequence). CDR3: CASSSKRGQPASGELFF. DNA of the CDR3: TGTGCCAGCAGCTCCAAAAGAGGACAGCCAGCGAGTGGGGAGCTGTTTTTT.

V gene TRBV5-8 combines with J gene TRBJ2-7; a possible D gene is TRBD2 (5 bases). The V end lost 4 bases, the J end lost 7 bases, and 21 bases lay between the germline ends. This CDR3 comprises 15 residues. The germline V gene encodes CDR1 SGHTS and CDR2 YDEGEE. In nucleotides, the CDR3 is TGTGCCAGCAGCCCCTGGTATGGGAGATCATCAGAGCAGTACTTC. This gives the protein CASSPWYGRSSEQYF.